This TCR beta chain emerged from a study of blood T cell repertoires in COVID-19. Background on the study: The origin of the acute and convalescent COVID-19 samples was the United States, Italy and Spain. T cells, B-cell-depleted T cells, or PBMCs provided the cDNA or gDNA that served as material.

Repertoires were generated with immunoSEQ multiplex PCR, while TCRdb's copy carries only in-frame clones and drops some. This sample has roughly 190,000 clones, with about 86% found just once. The TCR sequence derives from a human donor with acute or convalescent COVID-19. The donor label of this sample is uncertain. Sequencing input: peripheral blood.

CDR3: CAWTQAGSSYEQYF. CDR3 bases: TGTGCCTGGACACAGGCGGGAAGCTCCTACGAGCAGTACTTC. The rearrangement uses TRBV30 and TRBJ2-7; TRBD2 might be the D (6 bases). The ends were cut back, 4 bases at V and 0 bases at J, with 13 bases in the middle. Per the germline V gene, CDR1 is GTSNPN and CDR2 is SVGIG (reference sequence). This CDR3 region has 14 residues.